This TCR beta chain was profiled in a study of blood T cell repertoires in COVID-19. On the study more broadly: The samples span acute and convalescent COVID-19 from the United States, Italy and Spain. The analysed material was cDNA or gDNA that came from T cells, B-cell-depleted T cells, or PBMCs.

Trimming took off 4 bases at V and 3 bases at J, with 18 bases between the two ends. The CDR3 has 16 amino acids. CDR1 and CDR2 (germline): SNHLY, FYNNEI. Authors' analysis steps: How many nucleated cells were present was estimated from reference gene primer amplification. Libraries were prepared by immunoSEQ multiplex PCR; TCRdb keeps only in-frame clonotypes and omits some of them. Clonal size and the V and J genes are those of that table, whereas D and trimming came from the DNA. The sample lists about 190,000 clones; around 90% were seen once. The source of this sequence is a man in his forties or fifties with acute or convalescent COVID-19. Input material: peripheral blood. This chain joins TRBV2 and TRBJ1-1; TRBD1 might be the D (5 bases). Written as DNA, the CDR3 is TGTGCCAGCAGTGGGGGCACCTTAAGAGTCGACACTGAAGCTTTCTTT. The encoded protein is CASSGGTLRVDTEAFF. The variable domain in full, with the rest retrieved from reference TRBV2 and TRBJ1-1, is EPEVTQTPSHQVTQMGQEVILRCVPISNHLYFYWYRQILGQKVEFLVSFYNNEISEKSEIFDDQFSVERPDGSNFTLKIRSTKLEDSAMYFCASSGGTLRVDTEAFFGQGTRLTVV.